This TCR beta chain was obtained from a study of identical twins. The authors used template switching to add a universal primer site and gave cDNA unique molecular identifiers. TCRdb redid the calling of the 5' RACE reads with MiXCR, one entry per CDR3 protein. Of some 1,700,000 distinct CDR3 sequences listed, roughly a third are singletons. This clonotype turned up a few times. Its antigen remains unknown. This CDR3 contains 16 residues. Per germline, CDR1 SEHNR and CDR2 FQNEAQ (reference sequence). V dropped 5 bases and J dropped 0; count of bases not matched to a gene: 9. Study observations and caveats: Not following the same donors, the study drew its conclusions from cross-sectional statistical analysis. Twin-shared out-of-frame alpha sequences showed excess low generation probability.

The sample was cord blood. The chain carries TRBV7-9 and TRBJ1-2; TRBD1 matches at 7 bases. This sequence was found in a newborn girl in good health. The CDR3 region is CASSPPRTGSNYGYTF. CDR3 coding DNA: TGTGCCAGCAGCCCGCCTCGGACAGGCTCTAACTATGGCTACACCTTC.